Below, one T cell receptor (beta chain) is given with its context. This clonotype was picked up a small number of times. Its recognized antigen is unknown. No much larger clone is present one base from it, and per-base qualities are unavailable. CDR3 length: 14 amino acids, cysteine to phenylalanine. Of the read, only the CDR3 DNA is kept; its 42 bases are in frame from base 1. Via the germline V gene, CDR1 is SNHLY and CDR2 FYNNEI. V lost 3 bases and J lost 8 bases, and the count of bases not matched to a germline gene is 9. The sample belongs to a study of T cell repertoires in cytomegalovirus infection (dated by TCRdb to between 2018 and 2021). For context, the study as a whole: Donor HLA type was relevant to the analysis, because carriage of CMV infection together with the matching HLA type was indicated by public TCR beta signatures.

Data came from an Illumina HiSeq 1500. TCRdb reanalyzed the raw reads on its own, using fastp at Q25 for trimming and MiXCR for clone calling, and kept in-frame beta chains. Each entry merges the rows of one CDR3 protein and shows their most common DNA and genes. The sample table holds 160,000 or so distinct CDR3 sequences, of which about 15% were seen once. The ten largest clones take up about 19% of the sample. Broader findings and caveats from the paper: The ex vivo response was dominated by HLA-C-restricted CMV-specific TCR beta clonotypes, which also provided the single most frequent clonotype in two of eight donors. Cumulative frequency of public TCR beta family members discriminated carriers of CMV infection plus the relevant HLA type in this cohort and an independent approximately 360-donor cohort.

The origin of this receptor is a human donor in good health (CMV status not recorded). Some clones in this sample may be carry-over from other donors' samples. The chain employs TRBV2 and TRBJ1-1; 7 junctional bases match TRBD1. Sample: CD8+ T cells from PBMCs. This receptor has the CDR3 CASSDPTGPSEAFF. The DNA sequence is TGTGCCAGCAGTGACCCGACAGGGCCTTCGGAAGCTTTCTTT.